The rows below give T cell receptor beta chains drawn from one sample of a study of shared clonotypes between healthy human individuals. The method was immunoSEQ multiplex PCR; TCRdb's version includes in-frame clones alone and lacks a portion of them. Found here are some 2,100,000 clones, about 92% of them singletons; the top ten hold roughly 1.7%. The sequenced material came from naive CD8+ T cells from PBMCs. Receptors originate from a man younger than 35 in good health. Some clones in this sample may be carry-over from other donors' samples. Each CDR3 is given with its conserved first and last residue. D genes are given only for firm matches. Clone size is stated in some rows and not others, as once, few, many or a class when expanded.

CDR3aa: CASSQVEEQFF; CDR3nt: TGTGCCAGCAGCCAGGTGGAAGAGCAGTTCTTC; abundance: few; d_gene: .; j_gene: TRBJ2-1; v_gene: TRBV7-2
CDR3aa: CASQFLPSGTYNEQFF; CDR3nt: TGTGCCAGCCAATTCTTACCCAGCGGAACCTACAATGAGCAGTTCTTC; abundance: .; d_gene: .; j_gene: TRBJ2-1; v_gene: TRBV27
CDR3aa: CASSLAGTGTNQPQHF; CDR3nt: TGTGCCAGCAGCTTAGCTGGGACAGGGACGAATCAGCCCCAGCATTTT; abundance: .; d_gene: TRBD1; j_gene: TRBJ1-5; v_gene: TRBV11-2
CDR3aa: CASSQDLEKLFF; CDR3nt: TGCGCCAGCAGCCAAGATCTAGAAAAACTGTTTTTT; abundance: .; d_gene: .; j_gene: TRBJ1-4; v_gene: TRBV4-1
CDR3aa: CASGTGLGGEANYGYTF; CDR3nt: TGTGCTAGTGGCACAGGGTTAGGGGGTGAAGCTAACTATGGCTACACCTTC; abundance: .; d_gene: .; j_gene: TRBJ1-2; v_gene: TRBV12-5
CDR3aa: CASSYEPRNYGYTF; CDR3nt: TGTGCCAGCAGTTATGAACCGCGCAATTATGGCTACACCTTC; abundance: .; d_gene: .; j_gene: TRBJ1-2; v_gene: TRBV6-5
CDR3aa: CASSLSPGQMNTEAFF; CDR3nt: TGTGCCAGCAGCTTAAGCCCCGGACAGATGAACACTGAAGCTTTCTTT; abundance: .; d_gene: .; j_gene: TRBJ1-1; v_gene: TRBV7-9
CDR3aa: CASSLYVQSFYGYTF; CDR3nt: TGTGCCAGCAGTTTGTACGTTCAGTCTTTCTATGGCTACACCTTC; abundance: .; d_gene: .; j_gene: TRBJ1-2; v_gene: TRBV28
CDR3aa: CASSFSAGGFEQYF; CDR3nt: TGTGCCAGCAGCTTCAGCGCGGGAGGGTTCGAGCAGTACTTC; abundance: .; d_gene: TRBD2; j_gene: TRBJ2-7; v_gene: TRBV7-9
CDR3aa: CSVDRGLAGVYF; CDR3nt: TGCAGCGTCGACAGGGGACTAGCGGGAGTGTATTTT; abundance: .; d_gene: TRBD2; j_gene: TRBJ2-3; v_gene: TRBV29-1
CDR3aa: CASSYSPGEQPQHF; CDR3nt: TGTGCCAGCAGTTACTCCCCAGGGGAGCAGCCCCAGCATTTT; abundance: .; d_gene: .; j_gene: TRBJ1-5; v_gene: TRBV6-5
CDR3aa: CASSQRLKPGLSEQYF; CDR3nt: TGTGCCAGCAGCCAAAGACTGAAACCGGGGCTGAGTGAGCAGTACTTC; abundance: .; d_gene: .; j_gene: TRBJ2-7; v_gene: TRBV13
CDR3aa: CASSQEGHDEQYF; CDR3nt: TGTGCCAGCAGCCAAGAGGGGCACGACGAGCAGTACTTC; abundance: .; d_gene: .; j_gene: TRBJ2-7; v_gene: TRBV4-2
CDR3aa: CASSPQGAGVAEQYF; CDR3nt: TGCGCCAGCAGCCCCCAGGGAGCGGGAGTGGCAGAGCAGTACTTC; abundance: .; d_gene: TRBD2; j_gene: TRBJ2-7; v_gene: TRBV4-3